This entry describes one T cell receptor beta chain. This clone was recorded a few times. This receptor's antigen is unknown. Base quality data are lacking; no much larger clone is found one base away. Trimming takes 5 bases from V and 7 bases from J, and the germline ends sit 14 bases apart. Taken from cysteine to phenylalanine, the CDR3 has 13 residues. Here the CDR3 DNA is all that survives: 39 bases in frame from base 1. Taken from the germline V gene (reference sequence), the CDR1 and CDR2 loops are SGHAT and FQDESV. The label giving this sample's time point can be read as: cycle 1 day 1 (C1D1), immediately before nivolumab initiation. Every trial patient had relapsed after autologous stem cell transplantation, and cohorts A, B and C differed in prior brentuximab vedotin exposure. Using a Miltenyi CD4+ T cell isolation kit, CD4+ T cells were purified from thawed PBMCs through magnetic negative selection. The trial cohort was composed of under 70 patients with relapsed/refractory classical Hodgkin lymphoma, for whom complete response, partial response or progressive disease was recorded as best overall response. Trial patients were treated with single-agent nivolumab in the multi-cohort phase II CheckMate 205 trial. Best overall response was determined by an independent review committee according to the 2007 International Working Group response criteria. Trial PBMCs were obtained immediately prior to nivolumab initiation (C1D1) and on therapy at cycle 2 day 1 and cycle 4 day 1. After peripheral blood was drawn into 8 mL Vacutainer Cell Preparation Tubes, PBMCs were isolated by centrifugation and then cryopreserved. Purified CD4+ and CD8+ fractions were prepared only for cases with an additional available PBMC sample. Magnetically labelled cells were depleted on LS columns in a quadroMACS separator, and the flow-through was collected as the purified fraction.

The sample belongs to a study of PD-1 blockade in classical Hodgkin lymphoma (dated by TCRdb to the early 2020s). Background for the entire study: Nivolumab dosing was 3 mg/kg intravenously every 2 weeks, continuing until either disease progression or unacceptable toxicity. To define a peripheral blood immune signature of response to PD-1 blockade in classical Hodgkin lymphoma, the study combined TCR beta sequencing with CyTOF. Broader findings and caveats from the paper: The study was restricted to a single clinical trial cohort, and the causes of repertoire differences, possibly disease activity or prior therapy, were left undefined. Lower diversity was observed in patients in whom nivolumab was started less than 1 year after ASCT, and these patients were excluded from later analyses so that confounding by immune reconstitution would be avoided. Baseline TCR diversity was reported to be lower in newly diagnosed patients than in healthy donors, and even lower in relapsed/refractory patients. A significant rise by C4D1 was seen in CD4+ but not CD8+ TCR diversity (p=0.0027 vs p=0.16), with the rise being most apparent in complete responders (p=0.02). Trial patients achieving complete response had baseline diversity similar to newly diagnosed patients, whereas partial responders and progressors had significantly lower diversity.

The Qiagen DNeasy kit was used to extract genomic DNA both from unsorted PBMCs and from the negatively selected CD4+ and CD8+ fractions. TCR beta CDR3 regions were amplified by immunoSEQ multiplex PCR using primers annealing to V and J segments. A synthetic immune receptor repertoire was used to minimize amplification bias, and any residual bias was removed computationally once sequencing was done. In the original analysis: Repertoire diversity was quantified as the Shannon entropy index using custom Python scripts. Unsorted, CD4+ and CD8+ repertoires were analyzed separately, except for combined analyses in which CD4+ and CD8+ sequences were merged in silico. A clone counted as expanded when the clone's frequency after treatment rose at least 2-fold relative to C1D1, and clones undetected at baseline were given a pseudocount of 0.5. Singleton clones were defined as clones with 0 or 1 copy at C1D1, and non-singleton clones were defined as clones with 2 or more copies. Clones expanded in unsorted samples were annotated as CD4+, CD8+ or unknown by matching protein sequences in sorted samples from the same patient. Wilcoxon tests were applied to paired samples to test diversity changes from C1D1 to C4D1. The table comes from immuneACCESS by way of TCRdb, which keeps in-frame sequences with V and J called. Part of the clones is missing from these tables; in studies checked, under half for an unresolved V gene and the rest for unknown reasons. The D gene and trimming were derived from the DNA, and the V and J assignments and clone size from that table. The sample has roughly 12,000 clones on record, approximately 87% of them singletons. The ten top clones hold 0.5% of the sample.

This TCR came from a human donor with classical Hodgkin lymphoma. This material consisted of CD4+ T cells from blood, taken at baseline. The rearranged segments are TRBV11-1 and TRBJ1-2, with no confidently assigned D gene. CDR3 sequence: CASSVGVMAGYTF. The DNA sequence is given as TGTGCCAGCAGCGTAGGTGTTATGGCTGGCTACACCTTC.